This T cell receptor beta chain appears in the sequencing data of a study of blood T cells in healthy people across ages. Whole-study context: Capture by template switching was about one barcoded beta molecule per two T cells. General study findings and limits: Age showed a roughly linear inverse relationship with TCR beta diversity per million T cells.

This clonotype turned up a few times. Its antigen is unidentified. From germline, CDR1 is MGHRA and CDR2 YSYEKL. The CDR3 extends over 13 amino acids. V was pared by 2 bases and J by 5 bases, with 10 bases between. The second PCR ran about 6 to 12 cycles with a sample-barcoded 5' primer and J-beta primers. From the 5' RACE reads, TCRdb called clonotypes with MiXCR, one entry per CDR3 protein. The top ten clones hold roughly 3.1% of a sample with 700,000 to 900,000 distinct CDR3 sequences, 25% to 30% of them seen once. This sample was also put to use in a study of T cells of mothers and their children. This second study notes: It was through the M1S primer of the second PCR that sample barcodes and 2-4 random nucleotides were added.

The chain has TRBV4-1 and TRBJ2-7; weak D call: TRBD2 (5 bases). The clonotype was recovered from a boy younger than 18 in good health. The sequencing sample was made of blood. The CDR3 DNA reads TGCGCCAGCAGCCAACCCTTGGGAGACGAGCAGTACTTC. The encoded protein is CASSQPLGDEQYF.